This record looks at one T cell receptor (beta chain) sequence and its context. The antigen remains undetermined. Donors were ostensibly healthy at sampling, although undocumented immune exposures were probable. 60 Vbeta and 13 Jbeta primers were used in PCR. Sequencing used immunoSEQ multiplex PCR; TCRdb keeps in-frame clones, though not all of them. This table holds 35,000 to 45,000 clones, roughly half found once. This entry comes from a study of cytomegalovirus exposure and HLA in healthy donors. General study points: Most TCRs appeared rarely, but some public TCRs recurred in many donors.

Sequences were obtained from PBMCs. This receptor was obtained from a man aged 55 to 69 in good health and CMV-seronegative.

CDR3 DNA: TGCGCCAGCAGCTTGTCGGGGGTCAGCAATCAGCCCCAGCATTTT. Residues: CASSLSGVSNQPQHF. This rearrangement joins TRBV5-1 to TRBJ1-5; D is possibly TRBD1 (5 bases). The CDR3 contains 15 residues. Germline-derived CDR1 and CDR2 are SGHRS and YFSETQ. The V and J ends lost 1 base and 1 base respectively, with 9 bases between them.